This entry concerns a single T cell receptor (beta chain). The antigen remains unidentified. This sample is part of a study of T cell repertoires in cytomegalovirus infection. About the research overall: HLA-B-restricted CMV epitopes that are well studied were used alongside recently identified HLA-C-restricted ones. Indications of both CMV infection and matching HLA type were provided by public TCR beta signatures.

Study-level points and caveats: Accumulated public TCR beta family frequency recognized individuals carrying CMV together with the relevant HLA. The response measured ex vivo was dominated by TCR beta clonotypes (HLA-C-restricted and CMV-specific).

Trimming removed 2 bases from V and 4 bases from J, with 12 bases in between. CDR3 length equals 15 residues. CDR1 is SGHVS and CDR2 is FNYEAQ in the germline V gene. TCRdb re-derived calls from the reads in MiXCR, one entry per CDR3 protein. The sample has roughly 570,000 distinct CDR3 sequences; about 39% are singletons. Sequenced here: cultured PBMCs, sampled from culture after CMV antigen stimulation. The gene calls are TRBV7-6 and TRBJ1-5, with a tentative D call TRBD1 (6 bases). The receptor was derived from a human donor in good health (CMV status not recorded). Some clones in this sample may be carry-over from other donors' samples. CDR3 residues: CASSLSGAGNQPQHF. Written as DNA, the CDR3 is TGTGCCAGCAGCTTATCGGGGGCTGGAAATCAGCCCCAGCATTTT.